This T cell receptor (beta chain) was profiled in a study of T cell responses to AZD1222 COVID-19 vaccine. Study-level points and caveats: Regions 160-218 and 743-854 held dominance among vaccine-associated CD4 TCRs, which spanned spike. Spike-specific TCR depth and breadth grew after two AZD1222 doses. Clonal diversity may have been underestimated in mostly white British donors.

On this clone: Its antigen is as yet unknown.

V lost 7 bases to trimming and J lost 5 bases; unmatched junction nucleotides: 10. The CDR3 is 15 residues long. From germline, CDR1 is SGHRS and CDR2 YFSETQ. The assay was immunoSEQ multiplex PCR, and TCRdb's table has in-frame clones only and misses some. Here the sample spans 95,000 to 110,000 clones, 87% being singletons. The material sequenced was peripheral blood, taken on day 0 of AZD1222 vaccination. This sequence originates from an adult in good health. V and J are TRBV5-1 and TRBJ2-2, with 8 bases identical to TRBD2. CDR3 in amino acids: CASDAGTRRTGELFF. The CDR3 DNA is TGCGCCAGCGACGCCGGGACTAGGAGGACCGGGGAGCTGTTTTTT.